This note documents a single T cell receptor (beta chain) sequence. Profiled with immunoSEQ multiplex PCR; TCRdb holds only in-frame clones, not every one. This table holds around 38,000 clones, 92% found once. This CDR3 is built from 14 residues. Per germline, CDR1 LGHNA and CDR2 YSLEER. The V and J ends lost 0 bases and 6 bases respectively, with 11 bases between them. This entry is derived from a study of OX40 agonist ivuxolimab in advanced cancers. In the study overall: A mean age of around 66 years, range about 23 to 90, was recorded, and approximately 79% were male.

The TCR sequence derives from an adult with an advanced solid tumor such as melanoma, head and neck, liver or kidney cancer. The specimen was CD4+ or CD8+ T cells sorted from blood, collected in a trial of the OX40 agonist ivuxolimab. The chain carries TRBV4-3 and TRBJ1-1, with D possibly being TRBD1 (6 bases). This CDR3 is CASSQEVTGSEAFF. The CDR3 DNA sequence: TGCGCCAGCAGCCAAGAGGTGACAGGATCTGAAGCTTTCTTT.